This TCR beta chain was captured in a study of CD8+CD57+ T cells in acquired aplastic anemia. Whole-study context: Yields of DNA that came from sorted CD4+ and CD8+ cells averaged about 2.9 ug. Study results and caveats: Controls and patients did not differ significantly in CD8+ Simpson's diversity. Found in both controls and patients were some 30 CD8+ CDR3 sequences.

An expansion of CD8+CD57+ cells by flow cytometry had been shown in patients chosen for sequencing. In all patients, the disease was severe acquired aplastic anemia. Profiling of TCR beta VDJ combinations and CDR3 sequences used genomic DNA as template. TCRdb re-called the reads with MiXCR, one entry per CDR3 protein. The table includes around 430,000 distinct CDR3 sequences, around 30% detected once. With respect to this clonotype: The antigen remains unidentified.

What was sequenced was sorted CD4+, CD8+, or CD8+CD57+ T cells (not recorded which) from PBMCs. The source of this sequence is a human donor with aplastic anemia.

CDR3 amino acids: CATSEYGASGVYEKLFF. The CDR3 nucleotides are TGTGCCACCAGTGAGTATGGGGCTAGCGGGGTCTACGAAAAACTGTTTTTT. The J gene is TRBJ1-4, the V gene TRBV24-1; weak D call: TRBD1 (5 bases). The V gene lost 4 bases and the J gene lost 8 bases, with 22 bases spanning the gap. CDR1 is KGHDR, CDR2 SFDVKD, per germline. This CDR3 has 17 residues.